The present entry profiles one TCR beta chain with its context. Its antigen is not identified. Profiled with immunoSEQ multiplex PCR; TCRdb holds only in-frame clones, not every one. The sample has around 90,000 clones, just under 90% seen once. This record belongs to a study of OX40 agonist ivuxolimab in advanced cancers. Study-level points and caveats: Dosing at 0.1 to 3.0 mg/kg was accompanied by clonal expansion of CD4+ and CD8+ blood T cells by week 6.

V trimming: 5 bases; J trimming: 5 bases; junction bases outside the gene matches: 8. Germline CDR1 and CDR2: MNHNS and SASEGT. The CDR3 has 14 amino acids. J is TRBJ2-7 and V is TRBV6-1, with 8 bases identical to TRBD1. The clonotype was recovered from an adult with an advanced solid tumor such as melanoma, head and neck, liver or kidney cancer. Sequences were derived from CD4+ or CD8+ T cells sorted from blood, sampled in a trial of the OX40 agonist ivuxolimab. In DNA form, the CDR3 reads TGTGCCAGCAGTAACGGACAGGGAGGCAACGAGCAGTACTTC. Translation: CASSNGQGGNEQYF.